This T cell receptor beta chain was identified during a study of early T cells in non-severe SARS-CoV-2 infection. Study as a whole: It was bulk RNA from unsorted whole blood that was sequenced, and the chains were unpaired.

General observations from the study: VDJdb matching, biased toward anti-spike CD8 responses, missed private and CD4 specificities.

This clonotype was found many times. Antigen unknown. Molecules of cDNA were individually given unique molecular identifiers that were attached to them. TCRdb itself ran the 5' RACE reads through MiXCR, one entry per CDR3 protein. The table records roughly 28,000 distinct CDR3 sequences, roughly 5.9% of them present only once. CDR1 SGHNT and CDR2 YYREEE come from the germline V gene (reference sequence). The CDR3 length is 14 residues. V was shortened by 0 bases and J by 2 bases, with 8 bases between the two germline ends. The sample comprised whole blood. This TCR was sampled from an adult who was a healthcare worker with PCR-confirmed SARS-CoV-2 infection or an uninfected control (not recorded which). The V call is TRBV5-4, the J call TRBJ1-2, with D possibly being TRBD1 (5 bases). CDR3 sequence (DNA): TGTGCCAGCAGCTTGGGTCGGGGGAACTATGGCTACACCTTC. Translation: CASSLGRGNYGYTF.